These 18 T cell receptor beta chains were all obtained from the same sample, sequenced in a study of cytomegalovirus exposure and HLA in healthy donors. A multiplex PCR was run with 60 Vbeta primers and 13 Jbeta primers. Data came from immunoSEQ multiplex PCR; TCRdb stores just in-frame clones and leaves some out. The sample lists roughly 110,000 clones, about three quarters occurring once. The sample consisted of PBMCs. Source of these receptors: a woman between 45 and 65 years old in good health and CMV-seropositive.

J is TRBJ1-1 and V is TRBV18, with 10 bases that match TRBD1. The CDR3 is 14 residues long. The V gene's germline CDR1 is KGHSH and CDR2 LQKENI. Losses at the gene ends were 5 bases for V and 7 bases for J; bases not matched to a gene: 7. The CDR3, as DNA: TGTGCCAGCTCAGACTATGGACAGGGGGTTGAAGCTTTCTTT. Translation: CASSDYGQGVEAFF.

This chain connects TRBV5-8 to TRBJ1-2; no reliable D call. The CDR3 has 14 amino acids. V lost 6 bases and J 8 bases, leaving 20 bases between the germline ends. CDR1 and CDR2 (germline): SGHTS, YDEGEE. CDR3 sequence: CASIISPRERGYTF. CDR3 DNA: TGTGCCAGCATCATTAGTCCTCGAGAGAGGGGCTACACCTTC.

This clone was seen once. The genes are TRBV28 and TRBJ1-2; D not resolved. The V and J ends lost 3 bases and 4 bases respectively, with 9 bases between them. CDR3 length: 13 amino acids. Germline CDR1 reads MDHEN; CDR2 reads SYDVKM. The CDR3 region is CASSFTAGYGYTF. In DNA, the CDR3 is TGTGCCAGCAGTTTTACGGCAGGCTATGGCTACACCTTC.

This clone was seen once. The chain recombines TRBV15 with TRBJ2-7; the D gene is possibly TRBD2 (5 bases). With 0 bases removed from V and 7 bases from J, the gap between germline ends came to 10 bases. Germline V gene data show CDR1 as LNHNV and CDR2 as YYDKDF (reference sequence). The CDR3 runs to 13 residues. The CDR3 DNA reads as TGTGCCACCAGCAGAGATAGGACGGGAGAGCAGTACTTC. It is translated as CATSRDRTGEQYF.

This chain's CDR3 is CASSSTLGGANQPQHF. CDR3 in DNA: TGTGCCAGCAGTTCTACCTTGGGGGGGGCCAATCAGCCCCAGCATTTT. The chain carries TRBV6-6 and TRBJ1-5; possible D gene TRBD1, 6 bases. The CDR3 consists of 16 residues. Between the trimmed V and J ends, which lost 4 bases and 3 bases, there was a span of 16 bases. Germline loops: CDR1 MNHNY, CDR2 SVGAGI (reference sequence).

This sequence joins TRBV5-6 and TRBJ1-5, with TRBD1 matching 7 bases. J lost 3 bases, V lost 0 bases, and 9 bases had no gene match. Germline V gene data show CDR1 as SGHDT and CDR2 as YYEEEE. The CDR3 totals 17 residues. CDR3 nucleotides: TGTGCCAGCAGCTTGGCCGGGGGACAGTCGGACAATCAGCCCCAGCATTTT. This encodes CASSLAGGQSDNQPQHF.

The chain joins TRBV28 to TRBJ1-2, with 9 bases that match TRBD1. Germline V gives CDR1 MDHEN, CDR2 SYDVKM. CDR3 length: 12 residues. V was pared by 4 bases and J by 8 bases, with 2 bases of the junction left unmatched. The DNA of the CDR3 is TGTGCCAGCAGTTCGACAGGGGGAGGCTACACCTTC. This gives the protein CASSSTGGGYTF.

A single count supports this clone. Other DNA sequences in the same sample also yield this CDR3. V usage is TRBV28 and J usage is TRBJ1-1; 7 bases line up with TRBD1. J was trimmed by 1 base and V by 3 bases; bases with no gene match: 5. Germline V CDR1 and CDR2: MDHEN, SYDVKM. There are 15 residues in the CDR3. CDR3 sequence (DNA): TGTGCCAGCAGTTTCCCTAGGACAGGGAACACTGAAGCTTTCTTT. Amino acid sequence: CASSFPRTGNTEAFF.

This sequence joins TRBV6-6 and TRBJ2-1, with 9 bases identical to TRBD2. Germline lookup yields CDR1 MNHNY and CDR2 SVGAGI (reference sequence). The CDR3 length is 15 residues. J was trimmed by 4 bases and V by 6 bases; bases with no gene match: 7. The CDR3 nucleotides are TGTGCCAGCAGCGTAGCGGGGGTCAATTACAATGAGCAGTTCTTC. Its protein product is CASSVAGVNYNEQFF.

The rearrangement links TRBV6-5 to TRBJ1-1; D may be TRBD1 (5 bases). The germline CDR1 and CDR2 sequences are MNHEY and SVGAGI. This CDR3 spans 14 amino acids. Between the trimmed V and J ends, which lost 6 bases and 0 bases, there was a span of 11 bases. CDR3 region: CASSRQNMNTEAFF. The CDR3 bases are TGTGCCAGCAGCAGACAGAACATGAACACTGAAGCTTTCTTT.

The chain carries TRBV27 and TRBJ2-2; 7 positions match TRBD1. V lost 5 bases, J lost 6 bases, and 21 bases stayed unmatched. From germline, CDR1 is MNHEY and CDR2 SMNVEV (reference sequence). The CDR3 runs to 19 residues. As DNA, the CDR3 is TGTGCCAGCAGTCTACCCGTAAGAAACAGGGGAATCAAGTCCGGGGAGCTGTTTTTT. The encoded protein is CASSLPVRNRGIKSGELFF.

The chain recombines TRBV11-2 with TRBJ1-1; D is perhaps TRBD1 (6 bases). The germline V gene encodes CDR1 SGHAT and CDR2 FQNNGV. The V gene lost 2 bases and the J gene lost 5 bases, with 12 bases spanning the gap. This CDR3 has 14 amino acids. CDR3 nucleotides: TGTGCCAGCAGCTTACAGGGGCAGGGTACTGAAGCTTTCTTT. Amino acids: CASSLQGQGTEAFF.

V gene TRBV10-3 combines with J gene TRBJ2-3; 8 nucleotides align to TRBD2. CDR1 is ENHRY and CDR2 is SYGVKD in the germline V gene. This CDR3 has 14 amino acids. With 7 bases clipped from V and 2 bases from J, the junction kept 5 bases outside the gene matches. For the CDR3, the DNA is TGTGCCATCATGAATAGCGGGGACACAGATACGCAGTATTTT. Amino acids: CAIMNSGDTDTQYF.

This chain joins TRBV5-5 and TRBJ2-3; maybe TRBD2 (5 bases). From germline, CDR1 is SGHKS and CDR2 YYEKEE (reference sequence). The length of the CDR3 is 17 residues. Between the trimmed V and J ends, which lost 1 base and 4 bases, there was a span of 19 bases. This CDR3 reads CASSLRTRRGLADTQYF. The DNA for the CDR3 is TGTGCCAGCAGCTTGCGAACTCGACGGGGTTTGGCAGATACGCAGTATTTT.

The chain links TRBV6-5 to TRBJ2-5; D may be TRBD1 (6 bases). This CDR3 spans 16 amino acids. Germline lookup yields CDR1 MNHEY and CDR2 SVGAGI. The ends were cut back, 0 bases at V and 2 bases at J, with 13 bases in the middle. The CDR3 DNA is TGTGCCAGCAGTTACTCGGGGGCAGGGCTTCAAGAGACCCAGTACTTC. It translates to CASSYSGAGLQETQYF.

This rearrangement joins TRBV5-1 to TRBJ2-1, with TRBD2 matching over 7 bases. The CDR3 runs 13 residues. J lost 8 bases, V lost 4 bases, and 6 bases had no gene match. Per the germline V gene, CDR1 is SGHRS and CDR2 is YFSETQ. This chain's CDR3 is CASSLGLVDEQFF. For the CDR3, the DNA is TGCGCCAGCAGCCTAGGACTAGTCGATGAGCAGTTCTTC.

The chain carries TRBV29-1 and TRBJ1-1; 9 nucleotides match TRBD1. J was trimmed by 6 bases and V by 6 bases; bases with no gene match: 2. The CDR3 runs 11 residues. Germline V gives CDR1 SQVTM, CDR2 ANQGSEA. CDR3 DNA sequence: TGCAGCGTCGGGACAGGGCCTGAAGCTTTCTTT. This translates into CSVGTGPEAFF.

This clone came up once. The chain couples TRBV4-2 to TRBJ1-2; D is unclear. V was shortened by 1 base and J by 6 bases, with 12 bases between the two germline ends. Per the germline V gene, CDR1 is LGHNA and CDR2 is YNFKEQ. This CDR3 is 14 amino acids long. This chain's CDR3 is CASSQGVLVDGYTF. CDR3 nucleotide sequence: TGTGCCAGCAGCCAAGGGGTGCTAGTGGATGGCTACACCTTC.